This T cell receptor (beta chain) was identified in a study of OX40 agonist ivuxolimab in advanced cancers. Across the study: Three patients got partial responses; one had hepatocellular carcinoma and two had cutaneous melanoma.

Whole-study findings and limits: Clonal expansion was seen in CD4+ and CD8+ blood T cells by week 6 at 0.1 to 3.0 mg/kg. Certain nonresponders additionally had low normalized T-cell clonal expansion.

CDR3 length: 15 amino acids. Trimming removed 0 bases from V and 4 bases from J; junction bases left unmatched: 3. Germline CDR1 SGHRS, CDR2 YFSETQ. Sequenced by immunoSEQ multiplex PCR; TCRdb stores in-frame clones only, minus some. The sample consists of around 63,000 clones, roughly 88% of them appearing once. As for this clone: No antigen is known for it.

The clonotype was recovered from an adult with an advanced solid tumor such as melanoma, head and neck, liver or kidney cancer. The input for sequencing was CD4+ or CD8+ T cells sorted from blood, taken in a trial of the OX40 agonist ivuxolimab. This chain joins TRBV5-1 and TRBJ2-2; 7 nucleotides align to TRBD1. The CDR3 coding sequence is TGCGCCAGCAGCTTGGGACAGGGAGCCACCGGGGAGCTGTTTTTT. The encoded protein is CASSLGQGATGELFF. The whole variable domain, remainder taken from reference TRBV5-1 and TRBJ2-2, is KAGVTQTPRYLIKTRGQQVTLSCSPISGHRSVSWYQQTPGQGLQFLFEYFSETQRNKGNFPGRFSGRQFSNSRSEMNVSTLELGDSALYLCASSLGQGATGELFFGEGSRLTVL.